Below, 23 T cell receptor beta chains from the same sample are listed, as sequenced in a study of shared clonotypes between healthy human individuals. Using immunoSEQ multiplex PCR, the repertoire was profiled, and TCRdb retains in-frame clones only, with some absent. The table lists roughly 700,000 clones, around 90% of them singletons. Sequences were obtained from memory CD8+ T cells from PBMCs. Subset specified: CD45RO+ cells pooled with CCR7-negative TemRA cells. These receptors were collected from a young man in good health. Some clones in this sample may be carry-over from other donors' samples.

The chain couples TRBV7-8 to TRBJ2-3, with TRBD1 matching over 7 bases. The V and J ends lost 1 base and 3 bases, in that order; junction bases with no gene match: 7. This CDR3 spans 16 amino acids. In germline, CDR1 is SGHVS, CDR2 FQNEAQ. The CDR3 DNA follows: TGTGCCAGCAGCTTAGTTTTAGGGGGCGGGACAGATACGCAGTATTTT. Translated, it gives CASSLVLGGGTDTQYF.

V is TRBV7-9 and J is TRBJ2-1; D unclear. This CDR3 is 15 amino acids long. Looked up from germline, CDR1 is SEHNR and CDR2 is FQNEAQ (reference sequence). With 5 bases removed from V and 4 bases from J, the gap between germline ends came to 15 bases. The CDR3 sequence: CASSPPGASYNEQFF. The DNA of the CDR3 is TGTGCCAGCAGCCCCCCTGGCGCCTCATACAATGAGCAGTTCTTC.

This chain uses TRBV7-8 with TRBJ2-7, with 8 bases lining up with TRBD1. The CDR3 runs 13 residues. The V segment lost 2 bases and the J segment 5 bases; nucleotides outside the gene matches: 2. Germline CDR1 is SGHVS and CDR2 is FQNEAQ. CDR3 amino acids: CASSLMTGDEQYF. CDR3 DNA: TGTGCCAGCAGCTTAATGACAGGGGACGAGCAGTACTTC.

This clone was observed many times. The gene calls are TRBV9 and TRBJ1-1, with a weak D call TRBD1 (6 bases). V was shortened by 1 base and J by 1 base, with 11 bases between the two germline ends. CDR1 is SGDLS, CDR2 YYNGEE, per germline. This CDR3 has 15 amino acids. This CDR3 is CASSVRGNPNTEAFF. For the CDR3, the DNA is TGTGCCAGCAGCGTAAGGGGGAACCCGAACACTGAAGCTTTCTTT.

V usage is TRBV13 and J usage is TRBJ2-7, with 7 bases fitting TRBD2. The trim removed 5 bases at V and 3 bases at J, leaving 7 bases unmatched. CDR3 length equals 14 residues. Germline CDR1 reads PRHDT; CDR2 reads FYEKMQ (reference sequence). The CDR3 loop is CASSGASGNYEQYF. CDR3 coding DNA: TGTGCCAGCAGCGGGGCTAGCGGAAACTACGAGCAGTACTTC.

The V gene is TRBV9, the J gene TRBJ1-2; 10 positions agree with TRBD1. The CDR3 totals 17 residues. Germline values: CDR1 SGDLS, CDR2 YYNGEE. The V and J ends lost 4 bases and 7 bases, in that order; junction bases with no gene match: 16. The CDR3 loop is CASSLTGTGVGLSGYTF. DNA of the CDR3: TGTGCCAGCAGCTTAACCGGGACAGGGGTTGGTTTAAGTGGCTACACCTTC.

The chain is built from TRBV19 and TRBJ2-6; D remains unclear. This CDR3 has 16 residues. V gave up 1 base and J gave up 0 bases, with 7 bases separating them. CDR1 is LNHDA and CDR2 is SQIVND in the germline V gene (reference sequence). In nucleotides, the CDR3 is TGTGCCAGTAGTATAGCCAGTAGCTCTGGGGCCAACGTCCTGACTTTC. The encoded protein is CASSIASSSGANVLTF.

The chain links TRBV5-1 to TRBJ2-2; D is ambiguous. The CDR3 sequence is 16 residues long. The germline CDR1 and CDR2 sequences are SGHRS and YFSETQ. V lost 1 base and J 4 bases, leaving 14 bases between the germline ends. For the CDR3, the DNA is TGCGCCAGCAGCTTGTTTCGAGTAGCCAGCACCGGGGAGCTGTTTTTT. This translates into CASSLFRVASTGELFF.

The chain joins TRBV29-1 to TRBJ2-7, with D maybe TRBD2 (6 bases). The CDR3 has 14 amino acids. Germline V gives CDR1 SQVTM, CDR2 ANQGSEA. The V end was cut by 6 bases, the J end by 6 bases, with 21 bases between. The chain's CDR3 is CSVIWGTRMSEQYF. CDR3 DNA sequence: TGCAGCGTGATTTGGGGGACTCGGATGAGCGAGCAGTACTTC.

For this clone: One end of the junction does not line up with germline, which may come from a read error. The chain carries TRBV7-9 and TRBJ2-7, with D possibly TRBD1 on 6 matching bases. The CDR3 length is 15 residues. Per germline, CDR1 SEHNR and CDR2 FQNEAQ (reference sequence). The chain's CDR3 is CASSPRSDSFYGQYF. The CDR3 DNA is TGTGCCAGCAGCCCTAGGTCGGACAGTTTCTACGGGCAGTACTTC.

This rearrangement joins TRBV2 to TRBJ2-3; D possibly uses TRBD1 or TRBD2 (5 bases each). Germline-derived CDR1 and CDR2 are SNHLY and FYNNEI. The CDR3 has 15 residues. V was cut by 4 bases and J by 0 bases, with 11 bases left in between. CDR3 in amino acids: CASSVGDASTDTQYF. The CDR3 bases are TGTGCCAGCAGTGTCGGGGACGCTAGCACAGATACGCAGTATTTT.

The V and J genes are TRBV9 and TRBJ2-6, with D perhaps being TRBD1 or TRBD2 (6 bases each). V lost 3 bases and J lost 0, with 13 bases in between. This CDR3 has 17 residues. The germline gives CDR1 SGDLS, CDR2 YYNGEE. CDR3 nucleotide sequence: TGTGCCAGCAGCGGCCCCGGGGGCAACTCTGGGGCCAACGTCCTGACTTTC. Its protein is CASSGPGGNSGANVLTF.

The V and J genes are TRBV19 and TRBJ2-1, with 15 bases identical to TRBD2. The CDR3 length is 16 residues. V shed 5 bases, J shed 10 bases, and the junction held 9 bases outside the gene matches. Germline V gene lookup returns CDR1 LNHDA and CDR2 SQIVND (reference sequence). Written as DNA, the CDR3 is TGTGCCAGTAGTTCCCCCGGACTAGCGGGAGGGACAGAGCAGTTCTTC. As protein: CASSSPGLAGGTEQFF.

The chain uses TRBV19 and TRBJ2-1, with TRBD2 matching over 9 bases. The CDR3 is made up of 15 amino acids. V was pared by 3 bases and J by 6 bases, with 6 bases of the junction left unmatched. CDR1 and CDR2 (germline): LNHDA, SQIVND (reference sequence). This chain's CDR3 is CASSISREGFNEQFF. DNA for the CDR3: TGTGCCAGTAGTATCTCGCGGGAGGGCTTCAATGAGCAGTTCTTC.

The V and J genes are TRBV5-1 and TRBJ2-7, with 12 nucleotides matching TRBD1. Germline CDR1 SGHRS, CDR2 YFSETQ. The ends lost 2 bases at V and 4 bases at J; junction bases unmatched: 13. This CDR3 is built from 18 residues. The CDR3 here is CASSFTGTGGTSLYEQYF. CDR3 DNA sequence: TGCGCCAGCAGCTTTACCGGGACAGGGGGCACCTCATTGTACGAGCAGTACTTC.

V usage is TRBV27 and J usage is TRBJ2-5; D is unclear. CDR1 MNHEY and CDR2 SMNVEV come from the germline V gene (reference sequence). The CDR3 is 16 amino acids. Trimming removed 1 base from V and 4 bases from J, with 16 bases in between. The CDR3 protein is CASSLLTPRMGETQYF. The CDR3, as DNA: TGTGCCAGCAGTTTATTGACGCCCCGGATGGGAGAGACCCAGTACTTC.

The CDR3 bases are TGTGCCAGTAGCTTCGCAGGGAAGATCAATCAGCCCCAGCATTTT. Protein: CASSFAGKINQPQHF. The chain carries TRBV19 and TRBJ1-5; tentative D call: TRBD1 (5 bases). The V gene's germline CDR1 is LNHDA and CDR2 SQIVND (reference sequence). V lost 6 bases to trimming and J lost 3 bases, with 15 bases between them. This CDR3 spans 15 amino acids.

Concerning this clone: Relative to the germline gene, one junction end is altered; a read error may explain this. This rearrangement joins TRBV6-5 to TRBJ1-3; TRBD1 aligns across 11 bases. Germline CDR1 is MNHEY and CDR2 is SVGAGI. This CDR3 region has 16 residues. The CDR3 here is CASSHSRTGGADTIYF. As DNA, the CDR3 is TGTGCCAGCAGTCACTCCAGGACAGGGGGCGCCGACACCATATATTTT.

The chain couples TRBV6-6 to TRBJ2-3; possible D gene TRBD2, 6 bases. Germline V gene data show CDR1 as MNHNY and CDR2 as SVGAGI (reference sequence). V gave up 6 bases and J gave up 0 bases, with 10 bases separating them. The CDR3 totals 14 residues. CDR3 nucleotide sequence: TGTGCCAGCAGCCTCCGGGGGAGCACAGATACGCAGTATTTT. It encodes CASSLRGSTDTQYF.

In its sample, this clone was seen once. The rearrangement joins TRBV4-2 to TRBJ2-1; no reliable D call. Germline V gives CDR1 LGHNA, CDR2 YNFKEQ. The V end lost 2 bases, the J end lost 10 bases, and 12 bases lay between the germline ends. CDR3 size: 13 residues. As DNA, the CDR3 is TGTGCCAGCAGCCAAATAACCCTCAGGGAGCAGTTCTTC. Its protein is CASSQITLREQFF.

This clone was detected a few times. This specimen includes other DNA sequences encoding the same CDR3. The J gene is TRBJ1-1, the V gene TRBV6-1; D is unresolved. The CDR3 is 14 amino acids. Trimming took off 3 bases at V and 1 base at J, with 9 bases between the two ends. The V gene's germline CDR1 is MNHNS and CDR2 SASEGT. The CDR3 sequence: CASSDLWGNTEAFF. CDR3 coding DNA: TGTGCCAGCAGTGATCTCTGGGGGAACACTGAAGCTTTCTTT.

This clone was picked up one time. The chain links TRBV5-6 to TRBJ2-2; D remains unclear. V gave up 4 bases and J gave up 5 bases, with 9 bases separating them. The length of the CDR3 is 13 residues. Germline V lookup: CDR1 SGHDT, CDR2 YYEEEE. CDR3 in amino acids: CASSLGITGELFF. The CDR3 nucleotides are TGTGCCAGCAGCCTGGGAATTACCGGGGAGCTGTTTTTT.

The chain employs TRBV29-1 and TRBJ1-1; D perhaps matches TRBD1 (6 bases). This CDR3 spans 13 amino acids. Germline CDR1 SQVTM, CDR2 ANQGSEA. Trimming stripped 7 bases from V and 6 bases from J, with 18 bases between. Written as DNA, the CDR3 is TGCAGCGCCTTCTCGGACAGAGGGGCTGAAGCTTTCTTT. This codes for CSAFSDRGAEAFF.